This T cell receptor (beta chain) was identified in a study of beta chain features in type 1 diabetes. Expressed TCRB transcripts got sequenced, as all isolated RNA was reverse transcribed. Profiled with immunoSEQ multiplex PCR; TCRdb holds only in-frame clones, not every one. Of 200,000 to 250,000 clones in the sample, roughly two thirds were seen once. The TCR originated in a man between 25 and 39 years old in good health. The source material was naive CD4+ T cells from blood.

The CDR3 bases are TGTGCCAGCAGCTTGATGCCAGGGCGGGACACTGAAGCTTTCTTT. This gives the protein CASSLMPGRDTEAFF. The V gene is TRBV5-4, the J gene TRBJ1-1, with D perhaps matching TRBD1 (5 bases). The germline gives CDR1 SGHNT, CDR2 YYREEE (reference sequence). Trimming removed 1 base from V and 3 bases from J, with 13 bases in between. The CDR3 covers 15 residues.